This TCR beta chain was recovered during a study of blood T cell repertoires in COVID-19. Profiling relied on immunoSEQ multiplex PCR, and the TCRdb table lists in-frame clones only, not all of them. The sample records some 250,000 clones, approximately 90% being singletons. This CDR3 comprises 14 residues. The V gene end was trimmed by 3 bases and the J gene end by 7 bases; junction bases not matched to a gene: 6. CDR1 and CDR2 (germline): SEHNR, FQNEAQ (reference sequence). This clone has only one observation. The specimen was PBMCs or T cells enriched from blood (not recorded which). This clonotype was obtained from a woman between 35 and 50 years old with acute COVID-19. The chain recombines TRBV7-9 with TRBJ2-1; 7 bases agree with TRBD2. This chain's CDR3 is CASSFRNGRNEQFF. The CDR3 DNA reads TGTGCCAGCAGCTTCCGGAACGGGAGGAATGAGCAGTTCTTC.